The 5 T cell receptor beta chains below come from one sample, sequenced in a study of control samples from healthy donors and cancer patients. The table came from immunoSEQ multiplex PCR; TCRdb's copy has only in-frame clones and leaves some out. The profile shows 150,000 to 200,000 clones, 90% to 95% of them singletons. Sequencing used blood. These TCRs come from a man aged 25 to 45 in good health.

With regard to this clone: This sample includes further DNA sequences coding for the same CDR3. The rearrangement links TRBV5-6 to TRBJ2-5, with D possibly TRBD2 on 5 matching bases. The V gene's germline CDR1 is SGHDT and CDR2 YYEEEE. The V end was cut by 1 base, the J end by 4 bases, with 8 bases between. CDR3 length equals 13 residues. This CDR3 reads CASSLLARETQYF. CDR3 in DNA: TGTGCCAGCAGCTTGCTAGCTAGAGAGACCCAGTACTTC.

The chain uses TRBV3-1 (or the pseudogene TRBV3-2) and TRBJ2-6; 9 bases are a match to TRBD2. Germline CDR1 reads LGHDT; CDR2 reads YNNKEL (reference sequence). V shed 5 bases, J shed 0 bases, and the junction held 8 bases outside the gene matches. This CDR3 has 18 amino acids. This CDR3 is CASSSYSGGTSGANVLTF. CDR3 nucleotide sequence: TGTGCCAGCAGCTCCTATAGCGGGGGAACCTCTGGGGCCAACGTCCTGACTTTC.

This clone has only one observation. The J gene is TRBJ1-1, the V gene TRBV6-5; D uncertain. CDR3 length: 15 residues. V gave up 2 bases and J gave up 5 bases, with 15 bases separating them. CDR1 is MNHEY and CDR2 is SVGAGI in the germline V gene. The CDR3 DNA follows: TGTGCCAGCAGTTACACCGCAGAGGTTCGTACTGAAGCTTTCTTT. Translated: CASSYTAEVRTEAFF.

The chain recombines TRBV15 with TRBJ2-1; 7 nucleotides align to TRBD2. CDR3 length: 15 residues. The germline V gene has CDR1 LNHNV and CDR2 YYDKDF (reference sequence). V dropped 1 base and J dropped 4; count of bases not matched to a gene: 4. Written as DNA, the CDR3 is TGTGCCACCAGCAGAGGCTCGGGGGGATACAATGAGCAGTTCTTC. This encodes CATSRGSGGYNEQFF.

This clone was seen only a few times. The chain combines TRBV5-1 with TRBJ2-2; either TRBD1 or TRBD2 may fit D (5 bases each). CDR1 and CDR2 (germline): SGHRS, YFSETQ. Trimming cost V 4 bases and J 2 bases, with 15 bases left between them. The CDR3 has 16 amino acids. The CDR3 sequence: CASSPYGGVNTGELFF. The DNA for the CDR3 is TGCGCCAGCAGCCCGTATGGGGGAGTTAACACCGGGGAGCTGTTTTTT.